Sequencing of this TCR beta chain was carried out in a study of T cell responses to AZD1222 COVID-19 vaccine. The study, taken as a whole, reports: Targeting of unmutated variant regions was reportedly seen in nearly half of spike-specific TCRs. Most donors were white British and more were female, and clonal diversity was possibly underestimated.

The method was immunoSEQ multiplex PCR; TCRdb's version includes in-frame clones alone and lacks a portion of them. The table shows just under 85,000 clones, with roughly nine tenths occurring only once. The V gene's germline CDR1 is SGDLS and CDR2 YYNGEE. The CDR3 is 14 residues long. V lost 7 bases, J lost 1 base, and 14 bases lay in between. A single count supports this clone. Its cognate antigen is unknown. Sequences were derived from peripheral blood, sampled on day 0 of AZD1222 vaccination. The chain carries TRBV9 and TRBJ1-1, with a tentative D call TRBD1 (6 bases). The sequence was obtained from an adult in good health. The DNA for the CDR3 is TGTGCCAGCGCCGGACAGCCAGAGAACACTGAAGCTTTCTTT. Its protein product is CASAGQPENTEAFF.